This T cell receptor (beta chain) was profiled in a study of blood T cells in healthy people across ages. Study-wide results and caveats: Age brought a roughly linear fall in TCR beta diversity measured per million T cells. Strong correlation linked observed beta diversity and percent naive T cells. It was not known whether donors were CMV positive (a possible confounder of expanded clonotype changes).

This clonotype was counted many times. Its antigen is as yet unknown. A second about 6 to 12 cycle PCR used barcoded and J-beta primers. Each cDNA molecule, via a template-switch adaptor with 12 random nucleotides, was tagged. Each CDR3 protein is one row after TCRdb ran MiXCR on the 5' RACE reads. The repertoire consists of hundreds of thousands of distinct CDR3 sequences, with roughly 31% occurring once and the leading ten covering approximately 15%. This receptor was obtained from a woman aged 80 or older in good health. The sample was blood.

This CDR3 is CASSYSPLAALDNEQFF. CDR3 in DNA: TGTGCCAGCAGTTACTCGCCGCTAGCGGCCCTAGACAATGAGCAGTTCTTC. The rearrangement joins TRBV6-2 or TRBV6-3 to TRBJ2-1, with TRBD2 matching 7 bases. Per germline, CDR1 MNHEY and CDR2 SVGEGT. This CDR3 region has 17 residues. V was clipped by 0 bases and J by 5 bases; unmatched bases: 10.